What follows are 23 T cell receptor beta chains derived from one specimen sequenced in a study of PD-1 blockade in classical Hodgkin lymphoma. Libraries were prepared by immunoSEQ multiplex PCR; TCRdb keeps only in-frame clonotypes and omits some of them. The sample holds 11,000 to 15,000 clones, about 86% seen once. Each patient relapsed following autologous stem cell transplantation, and prior brentuximab vedotin exposure differed. The sequenced sample was peripheral blood mononuclear cells (PBMCs), obtained at baseline. The origin of the receptors is a human donor with classical Hodgkin lymphoma.

The rearrangement joins TRBV10-3 to TRBJ1-3; D unclear. Germline CDR1 is ENHRY and CDR2 is SYGVKD. Trimming shortened V by 0 bases and J by 0 bases, and 3 bases separated the two germline ends. The CDR3 covers 14 residues. The CDR3 DNA reads TGTGCCATCAGTGAGTCCATCTCTGGAAACACCATATATTTT. It codes for CAISESISGNTIYF.

V is TRBV6-5 and J is TRBJ2-1; D assignment may be TRBD1 or TRBD2 (6 bases each). Germline values: CDR1 MNHEY, CDR2 SVGAGI. This CDR3 spans 15 amino acids. Deletions cut 3 bases from V and 5 bases from J, with 14 bases between. DNA of the CDR3: TGTGCCAGCAGTTATGCAGGGGAGGTTGACAATGAGCAGTTCTTC. Translated: CASSYAGEVDNEQFF.

The J gene is TRBJ2-1, the V gene TRBV6-5, with D perhaps matching TRBD1 or TRBD2 (5 bases each). Germline V lookup: CDR1 MNHEY, CDR2 SVGAGI. The CDR3 extends over 14 amino acids. V was pared by 5 bases and J by 4 bases, with 12 bases between. The chain's CDR3 is CASSLSGQYNEQFF. CDR3 coding DNA: TGTGCCAGCAGTCTTTCGGGGCAGTACAATGAGCAGTTCTTC.

The chain combines TRBV7-6 with TRBJ1-1, with D perhaps TRBD1 (5 bases). The CDR3 is made up of 13 amino acids. Germline CDR1 reads SGHVS; CDR2 reads FNYEAQ. Trimming took off 4 bases at V and 4 bases at J, with 10 bases between the two ends. The CDR3 region is CASSSGQTTEAFF. In DNA, the CDR3 is TGTGCCAGCAGCTCCGGACAAACCACTGAAGCTTTCTTT. The full variable domain, its missing parts supplied by reference TRBV7-6 and TRBJ1-1, is GAGVSQSPRYKVTKRGQDVALRCDPISGHVSLYWYRQALGQGPEFLTYFNYEAQQDKSGLPNDRFSAERPEGSISTLTIQRTEQRDSAMYRCASSSGQTTEAFFGQGTRLTVV.

This clone came up a few times. DNA for the CDR3: TGTGCCAGCAGTGAAGTTCTAGCGGAAGATACGCAGTATTTT. Encoded protein: CASSEVLAEDTQYF. The rearrangement links TRBV2 to TRBJ2-3; 7 bases are shared with TRBD2. Germline CDR1 reads SNHLY; CDR2 reads FYNNEI. The CDR3 length is 14 residues. With 1 base clipped from V and 5 bases from J, the junction kept 3 bases outside the gene matches.

This clone was seen once. This chain joins TRBV11-3 and TRBJ1-1, with D unresolved. V shed 4 bases and J shed 5 bases, with 17 bases lying between them. Germline V gene data show CDR1 as SGHNT and CDR2 as YENEEA. This CDR3 spans 15 amino acids. The CDR3 sequence is CASSSRGGQITEAFF. CDR3 in DNA: TGTGCCAGCAGCTCCCGGGGTGGCCAGATAACTGAAGCTTTCTTT.

V gene TRBV2 combines with J gene TRBJ2-2, with a possible D match to TRBD2 (5 bases). Trimming shortened V by 8 bases and J by 1 base, and 8 bases separated the two germline ends. Per the germline V gene, CDR1 is SNHLY and CDR2 is FYNNEI. The CDR3 loop spans 13 amino acids. CDR3 region: CASGLWNTGELFF. Here the CDR3 DNA reads TGTGCCAGCGGACTCTGGAACACCGGGGAGCTGTTTTTT.

The V and J genes are TRBV6-5 and TRBJ2-7; D possibly corresponds to TRBD2 (6 bases). The CDR3 runs to 13 residues. Between the trimmed V and J ends, which lost 2 bases and 7 bases, there was a span of 12 bases. Germline CDR1 reads MNHEY; CDR2 reads SVGAGI. CDR3 protein: CASSYVGGLEQYF. The CDR3, as DNA: TGTGCCAGCAGTTACGTAGGAGGGCTGGAGCAGTACTTC.

This clone was found a few times. The chain employs TRBV6-6 and TRBJ2-7, with a tentative D call TRBD1 (5 bases). Germline assignment: CDR1 MNHNY and CDR2 SVGAGI (reference sequence). The length of the CDR3 is 14 residues. V shed 7 bases and J shed 7 bases, with 20 bases lying between them. DNA for the CDR3: TGTGCCAGCACCCCAGGTGGGGCCGCCCGGGAGCAGTACTTC. Protein product: CASTPGGAAREQYF.

This clone appeared a single time. The chain combines TRBV9 with TRBJ2-2; D call uncertain. Trimming left V 3 bases short and J 0 bases short, with 6 bases between. The germline V gene has CDR1 SGDLS and CDR2 YYNGEE. The CDR3 runs to 14 residues. This CDR3 reads CASSASTNTGELFF. The DNA for the CDR3 is TGTGCCAGCAGCGCCTCAACGAACACCGGGGAGCTGTTTTTT.

The chain links TRBV2 to TRBJ2-7; D is ambiguous. From germline, CDR1 is SNHLY and CDR2 FYNNEI. The length of the CDR3 is 20 residues. Trimming removed 5 bases from V and 3 bases from J, with 32 bases in between. CDR3 nucleotide sequence: TGTGCCAGCAGTAATCCCGCCTCCGTGCCAACCTACAAACCTCTCTACGAGCAGTACTTC. Encoded protein: CASSNPASVPTYKPLYEQYF.

This chain joins TRBV27 and TRBJ2-7; the D gene is possibly TRBD1 (6 bases). Germline CDR1 and CDR2: MNHEY and SMNVEV (reference sequence). The V end was cut by 7 bases, the J end by 3 bases, with 13 bases between. The CDR3 loop spans 13 amino acids. The CDR3: CASTGQNNYEQYF. CDR3 nucleotides: TGTGCCAGCACCGGACAGAATAACTACGAGCAGTACTTC.

The chain recombines TRBV2 with TRBJ1-2, with TRBD1 identical over 7 bases. Per germline, CDR1 SNHLY and CDR2 FYNNEI. The CDR3 contains 14 residues. Losses at the gene ends were 0 bases for V and 8 bases for J; bases not matched to a gene: 6. The CDR3 is CASSEALTGEGYTF. Here the CDR3 DNA reads TGTGCCAGCAGTGAAGCGCTCACAGGGGAAGGCTACACCTTC.

The rearrangement links TRBV9 to TRBJ2-7; 9 positions agree with TRBD1. Germline values: CDR1 SGDLS, CDR2 YYNGEE. V trimming: 0 bases; J trimming: 3 bases; junction bases outside the gene matches: 1. This CDR3 has 14 residues. The CDR3 region is CASSVATGGYEQYF. CDR3 bases: TGTGCCAGCAGCGTAGCGACAGGGGGCTACGAGCAGTACTTC.

The V gene is TRBV7-2, the J gene TRBJ1-2; D might be TRBD1 (5 bases). Trimming stripped 1 base from V and 5 bases from J, with 8 bases between. This CDR3 region has 13 residues. The germline V gene encodes CDR1 SGHTA and CDR2 FQGNSA. In nucleotides, the CDR3 is TGTGCCAGCAGCTTAGGACAGCCGTATGGCTACACCTTC. Its translation: CASSLGQPYGYTF.

The V call is TRBV9, the J call TRBJ2-1, with D perhaps matching TRBD2 (5 bases). The CDR3 has 15 residues. Germline CDR1 and CDR2: SGDLS and YYNGEE. Trimming took 0 bases from V and 4 from J, leaving 11 bases between them. This CDR3 is CASSVDGGGYNEQFF. The CDR3 coding sequence is TGTGCCAGCAGCGTAGACGGAGGTGGGTACAATGAGCAGTTCTTC.

This sequence joins TRBV18 and TRBJ1-1, with D unclear. In germline, CDR1 is KGHSH, CDR2 LQKENI. CDR3 length: 14 amino acids. V was pared by 5 bases and J by 2 bases, with 12 bases between. DNA of the CDR3: TGTGCCAGCTCAGGCAACGGCTTTAACACTGAAGCTTTCTTT. Translation: CASSGNGFNTEAFF.

The chain uses TRBV19 and TRBJ1-4; D is unresolved. Trimming took 6 bases from V and 4 from J, leaving 9 bases between them. Germline V lookup: CDR1 LNHDA, CDR2 SQIVND (reference sequence). This CDR3 region has 13 residues. CDR3 nucleotides: TGTGCCAGTAGAACGGTTCTTAATGAAAAACTGTTTTTT. Residues: CASRTVLNEKLFF.

CDR3 in amino acids: CASSLDRGFYEQYF. CDR3 sequence (DNA): TGTGCCAGCAGCTTAGATCGGGGTTTCTACGAGCAGTACTTC. The rearrangement uses TRBV11-3 and TRBJ2-7; perhaps TRBD2 as D (5 bases). The CDR3 extends over 14 amino acids. V was cut by 0 bases and J by 3 bases, with 9 bases left in between. Per germline, CDR1 SGHNT and CDR2 YENEEA.

With respect to this clone: The same CDR3 is also encoded by other DNA sequences in this sample. The chain combines TRBV4-1 with TRBJ2-4, with D unclear. CDR1 and CDR2 (germline): MGHRA, YSYEKL. Trimming stripped 0 bases from V and 0 bases from J, with 6 bases between. This CDR3 is built from 15 residues. The DNA of the CDR3 is TGCGCCAGCAGCCAAGATAAGGGAGCCAAAAACATTCAGTACTTC. Residues: CASSQDKGAKNIQYF.

This chain joins TRBV28 and TRBJ1-5, with D maybe TRBD1 (6 bases). Germline CDR1 MDHEN, CDR2 SYDVKM. With 5 bases removed from V and 3 bases from J, the gap between germline ends came to 17 bases. The CDR3 runs to 16 residues. The DNA for the CDR3 is TGTGCCAGCAGTCTAGGGACACCGGGCACCAATCAGCCCCAGCATTTT. Residues: CASSLGTPGTNQPQHF.

The chain is built from TRBV2 and TRBJ2-7; a weak D match, TRBD1 (5 bases). CDR1 is SNHLY, CDR2 FYNNEI, per germline. V dropped 8 bases and J dropped 2 bases, with 16 bases sitting between them. The CDR3 spans 14 residues. CDR3 amino acids: CASGATKSAYEQYF. In DNA form, the CDR3 reads TGTGCCAGCGGGGCCACGAAATCAGCCTACGAGCAGTACTTC.

This clone was counted between two and nine times. The chain uses TRBV28 and TRBJ1-2; TRBD1 might be the D (6 bases). Looked up from germline, CDR1 is MDHEN and CDR2 is SYDVKM. The V gene lost 4 bases and the J gene lost 6 bases, with 21 bases spanning the gap. The CDR3 is 16 amino acids. CDR3: CASSYGSHGGGDGYTF. As DNA, the CDR3 is TGTGCCAGCAGTTATGGGTCCCACGGCGGGGGCGATGGCTACACCTTC.